This T cell receptor beta chain was recovered during a study of blood T cell repertoires in COVID-19. Data came from immunoSEQ multiplex PCR; TCRdb stores just in-frame clones and leaves some out. This table holds 95,000 to 120,000 clones, 60% to 85% found once. CDR1 and CDR2 from the germline V gene are GTSNPN and SVGIG (reference sequence). The CDR3 loop spans 15 amino acids. Trimming removed 0 bases from V and 4 bases from J; junction bases left unmatched: 4. Material for sequencing was peripheral blood. This receptor was identified in a woman between 40 and 55 years old with acute or convalescent COVID-19. The gene calls are TRBV30 and TRBJ1-3, with 9 nucleotides matching TRBD1. CDR3 DNA: TGTGCCTGGAGTGTGGGGACAGGGAGAGGAAACACCATATATTTT. This codes for CAWSVGTGRGNTIYF.